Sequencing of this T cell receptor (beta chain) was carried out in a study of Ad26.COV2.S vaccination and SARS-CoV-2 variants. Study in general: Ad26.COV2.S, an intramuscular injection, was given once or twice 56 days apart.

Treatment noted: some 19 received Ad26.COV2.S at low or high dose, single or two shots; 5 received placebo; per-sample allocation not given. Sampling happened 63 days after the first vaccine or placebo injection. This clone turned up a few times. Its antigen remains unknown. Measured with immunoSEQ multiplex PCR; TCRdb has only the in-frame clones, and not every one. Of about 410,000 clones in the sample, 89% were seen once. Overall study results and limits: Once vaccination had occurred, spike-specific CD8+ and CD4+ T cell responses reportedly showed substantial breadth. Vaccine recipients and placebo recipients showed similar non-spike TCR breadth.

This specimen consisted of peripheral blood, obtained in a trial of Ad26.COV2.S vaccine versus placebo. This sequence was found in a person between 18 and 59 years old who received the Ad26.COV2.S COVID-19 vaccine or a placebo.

CDR3 in amino acids: CASSVVAGTGNGYTF. Written as DNA, the CDR3 is TGTGCCAGCAGCGTAGTTGCCGGGACAGGGAATGGCTACACCTTC. The gene calls are TRBV9 and TRBJ1-2, with 9 nucleotides matching TRBD1. CDR1 and CDR2 from the germline V gene are SGDLS and YYNGEE. The CDR3 consists of 15 residues. The V gene end was trimmed by 0 bases and the J gene end by 6 bases; junction bases not matched to a gene: 6.